The source of this TCR beta chain is a study of blood T cell repertoires in COVID-19. Germline-derived CDR1 and CDR2 are MNHEY and SVGAGI. The V gene end was trimmed by 5 bases and the J gene end by 1 base; junction bases not matched to a gene: 6. The CDR3 extends over 15 amino acids. In the original workflow: Reference gene primer amplification in the assay estimated nucleated cell counts. Measured with immunoSEQ multiplex PCR; TCRdb has only the in-frame clones, and not every one. V, J and clone size reflect that table, while D and trimming were determined from the DNA. The data contain 120,000 to 150,000 clones, 80% to 90% of them singletons.

The chain is built from TRBV6-5 and TRBJ1-1; 8 bases agree with TRBD1. The sample taken for sequencing was peripheral blood. The TCR sequence derives from a woman aged 55-70 years with COVID-19, enrolled during active disease. The CDR3 DNA follows: TGTGCCAGCAGTCCCACGACAGGGGAGAACACTGAAGCTTTCTTT. It is translated as CASSPTTGENTEAFF.